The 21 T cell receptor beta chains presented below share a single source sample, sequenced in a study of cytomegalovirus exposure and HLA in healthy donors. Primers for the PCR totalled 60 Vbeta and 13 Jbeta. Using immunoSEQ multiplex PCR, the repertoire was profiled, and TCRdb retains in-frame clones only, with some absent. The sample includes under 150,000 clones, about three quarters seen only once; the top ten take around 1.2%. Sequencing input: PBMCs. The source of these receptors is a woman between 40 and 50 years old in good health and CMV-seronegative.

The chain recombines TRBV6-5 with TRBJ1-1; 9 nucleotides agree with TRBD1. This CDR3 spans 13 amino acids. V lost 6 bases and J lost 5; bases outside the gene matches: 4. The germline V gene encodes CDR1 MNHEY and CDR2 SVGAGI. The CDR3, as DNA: TGTGCCAGCAGGGGACAGGGCGGTACTGAAGCTTTCTTT. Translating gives CASRGQGGTEAFF.

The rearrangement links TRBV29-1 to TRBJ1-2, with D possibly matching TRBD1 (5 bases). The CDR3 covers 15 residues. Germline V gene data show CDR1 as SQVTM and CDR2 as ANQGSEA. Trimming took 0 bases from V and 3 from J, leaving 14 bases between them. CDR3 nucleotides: TGCAGCGTTGAAGAGGAAACAGGCCCTTACTATGGCTACACCTTC. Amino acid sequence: CSVEEETGPYYGYTF. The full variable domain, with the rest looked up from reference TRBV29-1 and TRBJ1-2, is SAVISQKPSRDICQRGTSLTIQCQVDSQVTMMFWYRQQPGQSLTLIATANQGSEATYESGFVIDKFPISRPNLTFSTLTVSNMSPEDSSIYLCSVEEETGPYYGYTFGSGTRLTVV.

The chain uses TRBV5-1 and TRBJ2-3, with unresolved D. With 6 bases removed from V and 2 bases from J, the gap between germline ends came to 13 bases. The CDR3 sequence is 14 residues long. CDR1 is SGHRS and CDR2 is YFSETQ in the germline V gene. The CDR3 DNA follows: TGCGCCAGCAAAATCGCGGTTAACACAGATACGCAGTATTTT. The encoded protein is CASKIAVNTDTQYF. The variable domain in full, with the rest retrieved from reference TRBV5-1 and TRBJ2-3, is KAGVTQTPRYLIKTRGQQVTLSCSPISGHRSVSWYQQTPGQGLQFLFEYFSETQRNKGNFPGRFSGRQFSNSRSEMNVSTLELGDSALYLCASKIAVNTDTQYFGPGTRLTVL.

The CDR3 reads CASSYGYRQGNKAFF. The CDR3 DNA sequence: TGTGCCAGCAGTTATGGATACCGTCAGGGCAATAAGGCTTTCTTT. The chain carries TRBV6-5 and TRBJ1-1; weak D call: TRBD1 (5 bases). CDR1 is MNHEY, CDR2 SVGAGI, per germline. The V end was cut by 3 bases, the J end by 11 bases, with 22 bases between. The CDR3 spans 15 residues.

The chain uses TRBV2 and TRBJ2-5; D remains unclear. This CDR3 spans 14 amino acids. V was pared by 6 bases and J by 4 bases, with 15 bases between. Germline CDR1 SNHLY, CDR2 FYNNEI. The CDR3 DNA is TGTGCCAGCAGCTTACAGTCTTTTGGAGAGACCCAGTACTTC. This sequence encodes CASSLQSFGETQYF.

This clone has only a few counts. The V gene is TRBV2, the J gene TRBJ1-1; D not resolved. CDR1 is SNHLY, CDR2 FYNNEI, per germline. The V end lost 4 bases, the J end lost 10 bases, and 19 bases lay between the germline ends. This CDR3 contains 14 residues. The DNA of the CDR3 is TGTGCCAGCAGTGTCTCACTGGTGCTTACCCGAGCTTTCTTT. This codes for CASSVSLVLTRAFF.

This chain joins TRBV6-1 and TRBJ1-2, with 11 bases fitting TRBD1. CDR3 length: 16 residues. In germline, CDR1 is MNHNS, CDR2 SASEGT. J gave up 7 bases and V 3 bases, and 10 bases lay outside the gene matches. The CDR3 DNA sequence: TGTGCCAGCAGTGACCCCACAGGACAGGGGGCAGGTGGCTACACCTTC. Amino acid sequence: CASSDPTGQGAGGYTF.

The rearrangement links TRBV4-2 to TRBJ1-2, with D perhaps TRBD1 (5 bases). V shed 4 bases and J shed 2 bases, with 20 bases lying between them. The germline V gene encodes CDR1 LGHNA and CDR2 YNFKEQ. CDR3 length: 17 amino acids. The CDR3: CASSPITQLTVNYGYTF. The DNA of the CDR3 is TGTGCCAGCAGCCCAATCACCCAATTGACAGTCAACTATGGCTACACCTTC.

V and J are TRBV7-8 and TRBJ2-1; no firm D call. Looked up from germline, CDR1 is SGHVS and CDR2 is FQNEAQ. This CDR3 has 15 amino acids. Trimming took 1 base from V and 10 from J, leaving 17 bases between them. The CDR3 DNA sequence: TGTGCCAGCAGCTTAGACCTAAGACACTTTGGGGAGCAGTTCTTC. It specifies CASSLDLRHFGEQFF.

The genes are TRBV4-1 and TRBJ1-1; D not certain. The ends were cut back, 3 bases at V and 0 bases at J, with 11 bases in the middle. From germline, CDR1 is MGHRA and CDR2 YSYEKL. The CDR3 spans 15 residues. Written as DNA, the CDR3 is TGCGCCAGCAGCCATAGAGACGGGTTGAACACTGAAGCTTTCTTT. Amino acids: CASSHRDGLNTEAFF.

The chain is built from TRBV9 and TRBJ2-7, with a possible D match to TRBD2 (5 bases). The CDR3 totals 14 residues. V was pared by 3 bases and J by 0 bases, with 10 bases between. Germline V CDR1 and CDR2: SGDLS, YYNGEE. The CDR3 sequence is CASSASGGSYEQYF. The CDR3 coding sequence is TGTGCCAGCAGCGCCTCAGGAGGCTCCTACGAGCAGTACTTC.

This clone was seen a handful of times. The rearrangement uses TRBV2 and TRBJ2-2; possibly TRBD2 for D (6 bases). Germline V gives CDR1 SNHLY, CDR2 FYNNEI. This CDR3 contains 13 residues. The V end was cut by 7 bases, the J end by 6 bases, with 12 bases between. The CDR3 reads CASTPTSPGELFF. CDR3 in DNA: TGTGCCAGCACCCCGACTAGTCCCGGGGAGCTGTTTTTT.

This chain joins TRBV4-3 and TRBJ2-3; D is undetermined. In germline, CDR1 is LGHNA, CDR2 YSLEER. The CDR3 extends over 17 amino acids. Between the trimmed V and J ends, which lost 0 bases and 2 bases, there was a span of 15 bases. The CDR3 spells CASSQDHLVQPTDTQYF. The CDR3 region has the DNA TGCGCCAGCAGCCAAGATCATCTAGTTCAACCCACAGATACGCAGTATTTT.

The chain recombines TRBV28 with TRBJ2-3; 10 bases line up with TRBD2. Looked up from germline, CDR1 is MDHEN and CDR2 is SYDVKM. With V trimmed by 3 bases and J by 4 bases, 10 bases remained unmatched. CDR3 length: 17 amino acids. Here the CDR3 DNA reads TGTGCCAGCAGTTTGCGGCATAGCGGGGGGCGATCAGATACGCAGTATTTT. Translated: CASSLRHSGGRSDTQYF.

Here the CDR3 DNA reads TGTGCCAGCAGCAAAGTTAACTATGAGCAGTTCTTC. It is translated as CASSKVNYEQFF. This rearrangement joins TRBV21-1 to TRBJ2-1; TRBD2 is the table's D call, not checked against the DNA. TRBV21-1 is a listed pseudogene. The CDR3 is 12 amino acids.

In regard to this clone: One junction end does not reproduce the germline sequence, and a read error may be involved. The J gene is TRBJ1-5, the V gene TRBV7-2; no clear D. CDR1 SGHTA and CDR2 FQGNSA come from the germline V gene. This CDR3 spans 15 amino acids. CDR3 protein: CAGSSVGRRNQPQHF. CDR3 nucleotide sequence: TGTGCCGGCAGCTCAGTAGGGAGAAGGAATCAGCCCCAGCATTTT. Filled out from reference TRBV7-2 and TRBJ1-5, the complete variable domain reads GAGVSQSPSNKVTEKGKDVELRCDPISGHTALYWYRQSLGQGLEFLIYFQGNSAPDKSGLPSDRFSAERTGGSVSTLTIQRTQQEDSAVYLCAGSSVGRRNQPQHFGDGTRLSIL.

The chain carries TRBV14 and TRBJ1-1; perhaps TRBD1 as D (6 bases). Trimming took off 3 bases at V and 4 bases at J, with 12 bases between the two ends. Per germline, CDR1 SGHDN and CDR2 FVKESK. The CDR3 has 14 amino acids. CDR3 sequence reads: CASSQRQVGTEAFF. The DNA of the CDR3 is TGTGCCAGCAGCCAGAGACAGGTGGGCACTGAAGCTTTCTTT.

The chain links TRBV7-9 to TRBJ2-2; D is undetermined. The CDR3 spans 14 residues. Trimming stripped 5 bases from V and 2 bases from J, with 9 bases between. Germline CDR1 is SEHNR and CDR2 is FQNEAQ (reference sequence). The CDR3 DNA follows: TGTGCCAGCAGCCAGAATCCTAACACCGGGGAGCTGTTTTTT. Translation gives CASSQNPNTGELFF. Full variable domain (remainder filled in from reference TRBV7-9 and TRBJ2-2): DTGVSQNPRHKITKRGQNVTFRCDPISEHNRLYWYRQTLGQGPEFLTYFQNEAQLEKSRLLSDRFSAERPKGSFSTLEIQRTEQGDSAMYLCASSQNPNTGELFFGEGSRLTVL.

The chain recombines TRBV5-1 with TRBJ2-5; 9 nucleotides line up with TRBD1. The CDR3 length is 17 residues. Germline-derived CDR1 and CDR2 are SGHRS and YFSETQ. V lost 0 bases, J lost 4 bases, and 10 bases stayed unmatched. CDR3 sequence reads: CASSLGQGGGNRETQYF. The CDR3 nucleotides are TGCGCCAGCAGCTTGGGACAGGGGGGAGGCAATCGAGAGACCCAGTACTTC. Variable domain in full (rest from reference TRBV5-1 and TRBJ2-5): KAGVTQTPRYLIKTRGQQVTLSCSPISGHRSVSWYQQTPGQGLQFLFEYFSETQRNKGNFPGRFSGRQFSNSRSEMNVSTLELGDSALYLCASSLGQGGGNRETQYFGPGTRLLVL.

The CDR3 is CASSTSRRGGRSYNEQFF. The CDR3 bases are TGTGCCAGTAGTACGAGCCGACGGGGGGGGCGGTCCTACAATGAGCAGTTCTTC. This chain connects TRBV19 to TRBJ2-1; 8 bases fit TRBD2. After removal of 4 bases from V and 1 base from J, the junction contained 12 bases not matched to a gene. CDR3 length equals 18 residues. Germline CDR1 reads LNHDA; CDR2 reads SQIVND (reference sequence).

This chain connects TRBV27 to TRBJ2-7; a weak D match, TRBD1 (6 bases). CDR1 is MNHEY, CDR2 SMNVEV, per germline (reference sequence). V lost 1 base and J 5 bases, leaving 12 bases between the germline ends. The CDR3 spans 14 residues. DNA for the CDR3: TGTGCCAGCAGTTTATTCGGGTCAGGGGACGAGCAGTACTTC. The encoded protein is CASSLFGSGDEQYF.